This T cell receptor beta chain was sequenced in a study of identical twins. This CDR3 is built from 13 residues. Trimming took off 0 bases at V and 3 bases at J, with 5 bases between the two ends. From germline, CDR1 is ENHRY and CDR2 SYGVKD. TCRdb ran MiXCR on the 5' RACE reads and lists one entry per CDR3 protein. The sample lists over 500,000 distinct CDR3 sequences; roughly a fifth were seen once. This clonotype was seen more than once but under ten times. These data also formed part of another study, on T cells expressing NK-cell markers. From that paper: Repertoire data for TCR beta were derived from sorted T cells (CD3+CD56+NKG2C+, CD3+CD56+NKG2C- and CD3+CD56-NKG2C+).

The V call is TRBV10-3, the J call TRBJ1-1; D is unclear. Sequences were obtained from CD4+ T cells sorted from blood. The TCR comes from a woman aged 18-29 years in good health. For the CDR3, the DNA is TGTGCCATCAGTGAGTCGCTGGACACTGAAGCTTTCTTT. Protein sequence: CAISESLDTEAFF.